Each of the 18 T cell receptor beta chains below was sequenced from the same sample in a study of blood T cell repertoires in COVID-19. Measured with immunoSEQ multiplex PCR; TCRdb has only the in-frame clones, and not every one. The data hold 260,000 or so clones, with 85% observed a single time. What was sequenced was PBMCs or T cells enriched from blood (not recorded which). These receptors were collected from a woman aged 45-60 years who had recovered from COVID-19.

This chain uses TRBV4-2 with TRBJ1-3; 7 bases fit TRBD1. CDR3 length: 16 amino acids. CDR1 and CDR2 (germline): LGHNA, YNFKEQ. With 2 bases clipped from V and 9 bases from J, the junction kept 13 bases outside the gene matches. CDR3 nucleotides: TGTGCCAGCAGCCAACTGACAGGGACCCCGCGGGGCACCATATATTTT. Protein: CASSQLTGTPRGTIYF.

The CDR3 DNA reads as TGTGCCAGCAGCTTAGGAAGCCTATCCACCCAGGGCTACTACGAGCAGTACTTC. Amino acids: CASSLGSLSTQGYYEQYF. The chain is built from TRBV5-6 and TRBJ2-7; perhaps TRBD1 as D (5 bases). CDR1 and CDR2 (germline): SGHDT, YYEEEE. The CDR3 extends over 18 amino acids. V was cut by 2 bases and J by 3 bases, with 24 bases left in between.

The chain uses TRBV3-1 (or the pseudogene TRBV3-2) and TRBJ2-7; D ambiguous. Trimming took off 1 base at V and 6 bases at J, with 7 bases between the two ends. Germline V gene lookup returns CDR1 LGHDT and CDR2 YNNKEL (reference sequence). CDR3 size: 12 residues. DNA for the CDR3: TGTGCCAGCAGCCAAGTTCCAGGCGAGCAGTACTTC. This sequence encodes CASSQVPGEQYF.

The chain is built from TRBV7-6 and TRBJ1-4, with unresolved D. The CDR3 length is 16 residues. Trimming stripped 0 bases from V and 5 bases from J, with 13 bases between. Germline V gene sequence: CDR1 SGHVS, CDR2 FNYEAQ. CDR3 nucleotide sequence: TGTGCCAGCAGCTTAGCCTCGACGGCAGCGAATGAAAAACTGTTTTTT. It encodes CASSLASTAANEKLFF.

The genes are TRBV19 and TRBJ2-5; TRBD1 might be the D (6 bases). Trimming cost V 5 bases and J 5 bases, with 18 bases left between them. Per germline, CDR1 LNHDA and CDR2 SQIVND (reference sequence). The CDR3 runs to 15 residues. CDR3 sequence (DNA): TGTGCCAGTAGTTTCCGGGGTCAGGGGCAGGAGACCCAGTACTTC. This translates into CASSFRGQGQETQYF.

The J gene is TRBJ1-3, the V gene TRBV7-9; no clear D gene. The V end lost 0 bases, the J end lost 0 bases, and 9 bases lay between the germline ends. The length of the CDR3 is 16 residues. Germline V CDR1 and CDR2: SEHNR, FQNEAQ (reference sequence). CDR3 in DNA: TGTGCCAGCAGCTTAGCGCGAGGGCCCTCTGGAAACACCATATATTTT. It translates to CASSLARGPSGNTIYF.

The chain links TRBV5-1 to TRBJ2-1, with 11 positions matching TRBD1. The V and J ends lost 7 bases and 9 bases, in that order; junction bases with no gene match: 9. This CDR3 is built from 14 residues. CDR1 SGHRS and CDR2 YFSETQ come from the germline V gene. The CDR3 coding sequence is TGCGCCAGCGGGATGGGGACAGGGGGAAGTGAGCAGTTCTTC. This codes for CASGMGTGGSEQFF.

V gene TRBV29-1 combines with J gene TRBJ1-4, with TRBD1 matching over 8 bases. Germline trimming cut 0 bases from V and 7 bases from J; bases unmatched to any gene: 4. Germline V gene sequence: CDR1 SQVTM, CDR2 ANQGSEA. The CDR3 sequence is 14 residues long. CDR3 loop: CSVEETGGFEKLFF. DNA of the CDR3: TGCAGCGTTGAAGAAACAGGGGGGTTTGAAAAACTGTTTTTT.

This chain uses TRBV24-1 with TRBJ2-4, with TRBD2 as a possible D gene (6 bases). Trimming stripped 6 bases from V and 6 bases from J, with 17 bases between. CDR1 KGHDR and CDR2 SFDVKD come from the germline V gene. The CDR3 consists of 15 residues. CDR3 nucleotides: TGTGCCACCAGTACGACTACGGGGCGGGGAAACATTCAGTACTTC. Protein: CATSTTTGRGNIQYF.

This chain connects TRBV7-9 to TRBJ1-3; tentatively, D is TRBD1 (6 bases). The V end was cut by 3 bases, the J end by 0 bases, with 12 bases between. The CDR3 is 16 residues long. The germline CDR1 and CDR2 sequences are SEHNR and FQNEAQ (reference sequence). In nucleotides, the CDR3 is TGTGCCAGCAGCTTGGGGGGGCTCCCCTCTGGAAACACCATATATTTT. Encoded protein: CASSLGGLPSGNTIYF.

Here the CDR3 DNA reads TGTGCCAGCAGCTTAGAGGGGAATAGCAATCAGCCCCAGCATTTT. This gives the protein CASSLEGNSNQPQHF. V is TRBV7-6 and J is TRBJ1-5, with D possibly being TRBD1 (5 bases). Trimming stripped 1 base from V and 0 bases from J, with 7 bases between. Germline CDR1 is SGHVS and CDR2 is FNYEAQ. This CDR3 comprises 15 residues. The whole variable domain, remainder taken from reference TRBV7-6 and TRBJ1-5, is GAGVSQSPRYKVTKRGQDVALRCDPISGHVSLYWYRQALGQGPEFLTYFNYEAQQDKSGLPNDRFSAERPEGSISTLTIQRTEQRDSAMYRCASSLEGNSNQPQHFGDGTRLSIL.

The chain carries TRBV7-2 and TRBJ2-1; 7 bases map to TRBD2. Germline V lookup: CDR1 SGHTA, CDR2 FQGNSA. The CDR3 contains 16 residues. Trimming at V came to 0 bases and at J to 12 bases, leaving 14 bases not matched to a gene. The CDR3, as DNA: TGTGCCAGCAGCTTAGCCCCGCTAGCGGCAGGTTATGGGCAGTTCTTC. It is translated as CASSLAPLAAGYGQFF.

This chain links TRBV3-1 (or the pseudogene TRBV3-2) with TRBJ1-1; D gene ambiguous. Germline values: CDR1 LGHDT, CDR2 YNNKEL (reference sequence). The CDR3 loop spans 17 amino acids. Trimming stripped 0 bases from V and 1 base from J, with 15 bases between. This chain's CDR3 is CASSQDSSYGKNTEAFF. CDR3 coding DNA: TGTGCCAGCAGCCAAGATAGCAGCTACGGGAAGAACACTGAAGCTTTCTTT.

The chain is built from TRBV7-9 and TRBJ2-1; D perhaps matches TRBD2 (6 bases). Germline CDR1 reads SEHNR; CDR2 reads FQNEAQ (reference sequence). V was pared by 2 bases and J by 6 bases, with 14 bases between. CDR3 size: 15 residues. The CDR3 nucleotides are TGTGCCAGCAGCTTACCAGCGGGCGCGAGCAATGAGCAGTTCTTC. Amino acids: CASSLPAGASNEQFF.

V usage is TRBV19 and J usage is TRBJ2-3; no firm D call. This CDR3 comprises 14 residues. V lost 4 bases and J lost 0, with 8 bases in between. The germline gives CDR1 LNHDA, CDR2 SQIVND (reference sequence). The CDR3 region is CASSRFRSTDTQYF. CDR3 sequence (DNA): TGTGCCAGTAGTAGGTTCAGAAGCACAGATACGCAGTATTTT.

The chain carries TRBV5-4 and TRBJ2-6, with TRBD2 matching over 7 bases. Germline V CDR1 and CDR2: SGHNT, YYREEE (reference sequence). The CDR3 is 15 residues long. The V segment lost 3 bases and the J segment 0 bases; nucleotides outside the gene matches: 0. The CDR3 bases are TGTGCCAGCAGCTCGGGAGGCTCTGGGGCCAACGTCCTGACTTTC. It codes for CASSSGGSGANVLTF.

In this sample, this clone turned up a few times. V gene TRBV27 combines with J gene TRBJ1-5, with D tentatively TRBD1 (6 bases). The CDR3 has 15 amino acids. Germline CDR1 reads MNHEY; CDR2 reads SMNVEV (reference sequence). V was shortened by 4 bases and J by 0 bases, with 10 bases between the two germline ends. CDR3 residues: CASSWVGASNQPQHF. In DNA, the CDR3 is TGTGCCAGCAGTTGGGTGGGGGCTAGCAATCAGCCCCAGCATTTT.

The chain uses TRBV7-9 and TRBJ2-5; D gene unclear. CDR3 size: 13 residues. Trimming stripped 2 bases from V and 1 base from J, with 5 bases between. Germline CDR1 and CDR2: SEHNR and FQNEAQ (reference sequence). The CDR3 nucleotides read TGTGCCAGCAGCTTAAACAGCCAAGAGACCCAGTACTTC. Protein product: CASSLNSQETQYF.